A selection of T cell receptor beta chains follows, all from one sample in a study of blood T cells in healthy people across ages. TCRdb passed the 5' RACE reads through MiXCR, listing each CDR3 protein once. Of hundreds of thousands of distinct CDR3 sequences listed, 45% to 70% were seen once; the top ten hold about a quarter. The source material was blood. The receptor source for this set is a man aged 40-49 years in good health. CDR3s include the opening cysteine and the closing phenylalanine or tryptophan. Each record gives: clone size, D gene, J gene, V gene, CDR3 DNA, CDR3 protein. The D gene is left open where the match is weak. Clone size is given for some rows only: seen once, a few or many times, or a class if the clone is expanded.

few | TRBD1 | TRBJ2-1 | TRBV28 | TGTGCCAGCAGTTTACAGTCAGGGGGCGCCTACAATGAGCAGTTCTTC | CASSLQSGGAYNEQFF
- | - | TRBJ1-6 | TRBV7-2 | TGTGCCAGCAGCTTCGGGACCCGAAGACGGGGTTCACCCCTCCACTTT | CASSFGTRRRGSPLHF
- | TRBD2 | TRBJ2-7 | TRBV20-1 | TGCAGTGCGGGGGGGTCCTCCTCCTACGAGCAGTACTTC | CSAGGSSSYEQYF
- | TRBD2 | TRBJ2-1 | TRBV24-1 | TGTGCCACCAGTGATACTAGCGGGAGGAACTACAATGAGCAGTTCTTC | CATSDTSGRNYNEQFF
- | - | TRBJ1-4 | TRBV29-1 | TGCAGCGTTGAAGAGGGGGGTAGTAATGAAAAACTGTTTTTT | CSVEEGGSNEKLFF
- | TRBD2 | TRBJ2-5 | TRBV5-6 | TGTGCCAGCAGCTTAGCGGGAGGTGGAGTGGAGACCCAGTACTTC | CASSLAGGGVETQYF
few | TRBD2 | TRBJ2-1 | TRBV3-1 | TGTGCCAGCAGCCAGCGACTAGCTAGGGAGCAGTTCTTC | CASSQRLAREQFF
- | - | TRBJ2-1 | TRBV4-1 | TGCGCCAGCAGCCAAGAGGGAGAGGGACACAATGAGCAGTTCTTC | CASSQEGEGHNEQFF
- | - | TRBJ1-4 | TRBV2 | TGTGCCAGCAGTGAAGTACAGGGCCGACCGTGGAATGAAAAACTGTTTTTT | CASSEVQGRPWNEKLFF
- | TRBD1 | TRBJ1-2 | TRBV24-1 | TGTGCCACCAGTGACTCACCGGGACAGGGAACAGGCTATGGCTACACCTTC | CATSDSPGQGTGYGYTF
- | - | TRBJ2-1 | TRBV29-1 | TGCAGCGTTGCTTATAAAGCGGTAGCCTACAATGAGCAGTTCTTC | CSVAYKAVAYNEQFF